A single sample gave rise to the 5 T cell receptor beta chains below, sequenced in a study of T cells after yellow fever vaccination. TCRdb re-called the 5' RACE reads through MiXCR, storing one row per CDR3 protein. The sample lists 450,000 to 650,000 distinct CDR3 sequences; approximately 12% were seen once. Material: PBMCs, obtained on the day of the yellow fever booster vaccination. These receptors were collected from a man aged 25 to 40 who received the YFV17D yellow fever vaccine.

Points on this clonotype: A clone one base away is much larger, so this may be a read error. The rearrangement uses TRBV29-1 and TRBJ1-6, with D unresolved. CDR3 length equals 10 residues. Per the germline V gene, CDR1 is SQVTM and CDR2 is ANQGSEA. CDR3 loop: CSADSSHLHF. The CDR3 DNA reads TGCAGCGCCGATAGTTCACACCTCCACTTT. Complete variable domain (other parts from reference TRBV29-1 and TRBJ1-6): SAVISQKPSRDICQRGTSLTIQCQVDSQVTMMFWYRQQPGQSLTLIATANQGSEATYESGFVIDKFPISRPNLTFSTLTVSNMSPEDSSIYLCSADSSHLHFGNGTRLTVT.

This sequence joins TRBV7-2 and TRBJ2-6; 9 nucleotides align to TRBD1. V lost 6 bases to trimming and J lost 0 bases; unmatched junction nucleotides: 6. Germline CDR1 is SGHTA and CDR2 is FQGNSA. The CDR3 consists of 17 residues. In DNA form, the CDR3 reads TGTGCCAGCAGACGGGACAGGGATTTCTCTGGGGCCAACGTCCTGACTTTC. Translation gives CASRRDRDFSGANVLTF.

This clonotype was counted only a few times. CDR3 in DNA: TGCGCCAGCAGCTCGGGTTTAGGGGAGCCCGACAATGAGCAGTTCTTC. Translation: CASSSGLGEPDNEQFF. This chain joins TRBV5-1 and TRBJ2-1; TRBD1 or TRBD2 may be the D gene (5 bases each). Per germline, CDR1 SGHRS and CDR2 YFSETQ. V lost 3 bases, J lost 5 bases, and 18 bases lay in between. This CDR3 comprises 16 residues.

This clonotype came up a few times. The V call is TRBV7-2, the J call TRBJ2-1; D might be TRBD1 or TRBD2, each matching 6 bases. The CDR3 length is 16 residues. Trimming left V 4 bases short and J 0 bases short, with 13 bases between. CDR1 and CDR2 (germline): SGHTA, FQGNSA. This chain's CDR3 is CASSSREGGSYNEQFF. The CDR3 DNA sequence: TGTGCCAGCAGCTCACGTGAGGGGGGCTCCTACAATGAGCAGTTCTTC.

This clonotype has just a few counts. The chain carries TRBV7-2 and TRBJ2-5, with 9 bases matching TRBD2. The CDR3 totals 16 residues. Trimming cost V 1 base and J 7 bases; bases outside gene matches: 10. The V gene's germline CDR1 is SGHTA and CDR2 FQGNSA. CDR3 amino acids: CASSLVPAGGAGTQYF. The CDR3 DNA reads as TGTGCCAGCAGCTTAGTTCCAGCGGGGGGCGCCGGGACCCAGTACTTC.